Below, one TCR beta chain is given with its context. Its antigen is as yet unknown. These data belong to a study of shared clonotypes between healthy human individuals. Clones were read by immunoSEQ multiplex PCR, and TCRdb kept only the in-frame ones, dropping some. The table includes 950,000 to 1,100,000 clones, 75% detected once. Study-wide results and limits: There were few donors, and this limited the genetic and exposure-history diversity represented.

A CD45RA+ naive subset and a CD45RA-negative memory subset were split from CD4+ cells. Sample: memory CD4+ T cells sorted from blood. Subset reported: CD45RA-negative fraction. This clonotype was obtained from a man younger than 30 in good health.

CDR3 protein: CASSSLTGGFGYTF. The DNA of the CDR3 is TGTGCCAGCAGTTCTCTGACAGGGGGTTTTGGCTACACCTTC. The genes are TRBV28 and TRBJ1-2; TRBD1 aligns across 9 bases. The CDR3 has 14 residues. CDR1 is MDHEN and CDR2 is SYDVKM in the germline V gene. V shed 4 bases and J 7 bases; nucleotides not matched to a gene: 7.